This T cell receptor beta chain was identified in a study of glioma-infiltrating T cells after dendritic cell vaccination. Clones were sequenced by immunoSEQ multiplex PCR, and TCRdb holds only the in-frame ones, with some missing. This sample has more than 100,000 clones; about four fifths occur once, and the top ten carry approximately 12%. The sequenced sample was blood, obtained before dendritic cell vaccination. This clonotype originated in a human donor with glioblastoma.

The CDR3 is CATSRVRGSYEQYF. The CDR3 coding sequence is TGTGCCACCAGCAGGGTAAGAGGTTCCTACGAGCAGTACTTC. The chain joins TRBV15 to TRBJ2-7; D is uncertain. The CDR3 covers 14 residues. Germline V CDR1 and CDR2: LNHNV, YYDKDF (reference sequence). V lost 3 bases to trimming and J lost 1 base, with 10 bases between them.